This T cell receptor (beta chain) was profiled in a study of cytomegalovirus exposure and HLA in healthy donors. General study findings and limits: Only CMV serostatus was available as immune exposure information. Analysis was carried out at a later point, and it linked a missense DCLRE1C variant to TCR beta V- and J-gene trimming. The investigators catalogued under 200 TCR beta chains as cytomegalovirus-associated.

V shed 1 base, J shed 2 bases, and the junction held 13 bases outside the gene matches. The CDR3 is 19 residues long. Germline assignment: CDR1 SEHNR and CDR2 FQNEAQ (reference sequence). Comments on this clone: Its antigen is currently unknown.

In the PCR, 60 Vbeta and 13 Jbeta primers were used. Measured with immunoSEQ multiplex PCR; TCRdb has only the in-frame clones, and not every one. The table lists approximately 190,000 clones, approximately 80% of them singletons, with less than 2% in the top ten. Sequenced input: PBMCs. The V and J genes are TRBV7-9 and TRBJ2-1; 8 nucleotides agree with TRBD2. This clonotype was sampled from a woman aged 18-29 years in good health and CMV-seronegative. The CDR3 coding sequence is TGTGCCAGCAGCTTAGTAGGCGGGAGGACTAGTCTTCCCTACAATGAGCAGTTCTTC. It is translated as CASSLVGGRTSLPYNEQFF.